The 2 T cell receptor beta chains below were found in one sample sequenced in a study of identical twins. TCRdb reanalysed the 5' RACE reads using MiXCR and keeps one entry per CDR3 protein. The sample contains hundreds of thousands of distinct CDR3 sequences, around an eighth of which appear only once. This sample was also put to use in a study of yellow fever vaccine responses in identical twins.

The sample comprised PBMCs. Every receptor here comes from a woman younger than 35 in good health.

This clonotype appeared a few times. The chain's CDR3 is CATRGGIGEQYF. The CDR3 nucleotides are TGTGCCACCCGAGGGGGGATTGGGGAGCAGTACTTC. The chain uses TRBV28 and TRBJ2-7, with D perhaps being TRBD1 or TRBD2 (6 bases each). This CDR3 comprises 12 residues. V lost 10 bases, J lost 7 bases, and 17 bases lay in between. Germline assignment: CDR1 MDHEN and CDR2 SYDVKM.

The V and J genes are TRBV9 and TRBJ2-5; D possibly uses TRBD1 or TRBD2 (6 bases each). The germline V and J ends were trimmed by 1 base and 4 bases, with 11 bases remaining between them. Germline V gene sequence: CDR1 SGDLS, CDR2 YYNGEE. CDR3 length: 14 residues. The CDR3 is CASSVLGGGETQYF. CDR3 nucleotides: TGTGCCAGCAGCGTATTAGGAGGGGGAGAGACCCAGTACTTC.